This T cell receptor beta chain was profiled in a study of blood T cell repertoires in COVID-19. This clone was seen a single time. TCRdb keeps only in-frame clones here, not all; method: immunoSEQ multiplex PCR. The sample holds approximately 120,000 clones, about four fifths seen once. The sequence came from a man aged 25-40 years with COVID-19, enrolled during active disease. The sample consisted of peripheral blood.

The CDR3 sequence: CASSEGRQLANEQFF. The CDR3 DNA reads TGTGCCAGCAGTGAAGGTCGACAATTGGCCAATGAGCAGTTCTTC. The chain combines TRBV2 with TRBJ2-1; D not resolved. This CDR3 is built from 15 residues. V shed 1 base and J shed 6 bases, with 13 bases lying between them. Germline V gives CDR1 SNHLY, CDR2 FYNNEI.